The 23 T cell receptor beta chains given below trace back to one sample, sequenced in a study of CD8 T cells in ankylosing spondylitis. TCRdb processed the 5' RACE reads anew with MiXCR; each CDR3 protein has one entry. Of some 140,000 distinct CDR3 sequences in the sample, about an eighth are singletons; the top ten hold around 4.1%. What was sequenced was blood, either unsorted or a sorted T cell fraction (not recorded which). Receptors originate from a female donor with ankylosing spondylitis or in good health (not recorded which).

J is TRBJ2-1 and V is TRBV7-7; D is undetermined. Germline V gene lookup returns CDR1 SSHAT and CDR2 FNYEAQ (reference sequence). The CDR3 is 15 amino acids. Deletions cut 5 bases from V and 0 bases from J, with 11 bases between. The CDR3 DNA sequence: TGTGCCAGCAGCCGTGACATCCTCTCCTACAATGAGCAGTTCTTC. Protein sequence: CASSRDILSYNEQFF.

This clonotype showed up many times. The chain joins TRBV18 to TRBJ2-5; D is unclear. V lost 5 bases and J lost 4, with 5 bases in between. The CDR3 runs 11 residues. Looked up from germline, CDR1 is KGHSH and CDR2 is LQKENI. CDR3 nucleotides: TGTGCCAGCTCATCAGGAGAGACCCAGTACTTC. Its protein is CASSSGETQYF.

The table lists this clonotype with many counts. The rearrangement links TRBV15 to TRBJ2-3; the D is unclear. Germline CDR1 is LNHNV and CDR2 is YYDKDF (reference sequence). The V gene lost 0 bases and the J gene lost 1 base, with 5 bases spanning the gap. The CDR3 totals 14 residues. The CDR3 protein is CATSRDTRTDTQYF. The CDR3 DNA reads as TGTGCCACCAGCAGAGATACCCGCACAGATACGCAGTATTTT.

The table lists this clonotype with many counts. The chain combines TRBV20-1 with TRBJ1-2; D remains ambiguous. In germline, CDR1 is DFQATT, CDR2 SNEGSKA (reference sequence). The CDR3 has 13 amino acids. Trimming stripped 1 base from V and 8 bases from J, with 14 bases between. Written as DNA, the CDR3 is TGCAGTGCTAGAGGACCTATCCTGGACGGCTACACCTTC. This codes for CSARGPILDGYTF.

A word on this clonotype: A much more abundant neighbour one base away suggests this may be a read error. CDR3 protein: CVSSDTGYNQPQHF. The DNA for the CDR3 is TGTGTCAGCAGTGACACAGGGTACAATCAGCCCCAGCATTTT. This chain connects TRBV12-3 or TRBV12-4 to TRBJ1-5; possible D gene TRBD1, 6 bases. The CDR3 covers 14 residues.

This clonotype was found many times. CDR3 sequence: CASSQTDTQYF. Here the CDR3 DNA reads TGTGCCAGCAGCCAGACAGATACGCAGTATTTT. The chain uses TRBV12-3 or TRBV12-4 and TRBJ2-3; D remains ambiguous. Trimming took 6 bases from V and 3 from J, leaving 4 bases between them. This CDR3 has 11 residues.

This clonotype came up many times. The chain couples TRBV6-5 to TRBJ2-7, with D hard to call. Trimming shortened V by 6 bases and J by 0 bases, and 15 bases separated the two germline ends. The CDR3 totals 15 residues. The germline CDR1 and CDR2 sequences are MNHEY and SVGAGI. The CDR3 DNA reads TGTGCCAGCAGCTATTCCGTAATTCCCTCCTACGAGCAGTACTTC. Encoded protein: CASSYSVIPSYEQYF.

This clonotype has just a few counts. This chain links TRBV6-2 or TRBV6-3 with TRBJ2-7; a possible D gene is TRBD2 (6 bases). Germline lookup yields CDR1 MNHEY and CDR2 SVGEGT. There are 15 residues in the CDR3. Trimming stripped 2 bases from V and 0 bases from J, with 11 bases between. This CDR3 is CASSYRPGDSYEQYF. The CDR3 DNA sequence: TGTGCCAGCAGTTACAGACCGGGAGACTCCTACGAGCAGTACTTC.

This clonotype appeared many times. The genes are TRBV27 and TRBJ2-5; D perhaps matches TRBD2 (5 bases). The CDR3 consists of 14 residues. Germline V gene data show CDR1 as MNHEY and CDR2 as SMNVEV (reference sequence). V lost 3 bases to trimming and J lost 5 bases, with 13 bases between them. DNA for the CDR3: TGTGCCAGCAGTTTTGCGGCCGGACTGGAGACCCAGTACTTC. This codes for CASSFAAGLETQYF.

The table lists this clonotype with a few counts. The rearrangement links TRBV5-4 to TRBJ2-7; 9 nucleotides line up with TRBD1. Germline CDR1 SGHNT, CDR2 YYREEE (reference sequence). This CDR3 spans 13 amino acids. The junction had 6 bases not matched to a gene; V was cut back by 7 bases and J by 4 bases. The CDR3 loop is CASRQGGKYEQYF. The CDR3 nucleotides read TGTGCCAGCCGACAGGGGGGAAAATACGAGCAGTACTTC.

As regards this clonotype: A much larger clonotype is one base distant, so this may be a read error. V is TRBV2 and J is TRBJ2-3; unclear D gene. There are 14 residues in the CDR3. Trimming removed 1 base from V and 2 bases from J, with 7 bases in between. Germline lookup yields CDR1 SNHLY and CDR2 FYNNEI. Written as DNA, the CDR3 is TGTGCCAGCAGTGAAGTGTCTCACACAGATACGCAGTATTTT. It yields the protein CASSEVSHTDTQYF.

This clonotype has ten or more counts. The CDR3 loop reads CASSLAAGVLYEQYF. The CDR3 region has the DNA TGTGCCAGCAGCTTAGCGGCAGGGGTCTTGTACGAGCAGTACTTC. This rearrangement joins TRBV7-2 to TRBJ2-7; possibly TRBD1 for D (6 bases). The CDR3 runs 15 residues. The germline V gene encodes CDR1 SGHTA and CDR2 FQGNSA. V was trimmed by 0 bases and J by 4 bases, leaving 13 bases between them.

This clonotype was seen at least ten times. This sequence joins TRBV30 and TRBJ2-5; 9 bases match TRBD2. The CDR3 loop spans 15 amino acids. Germline loops: CDR1 GTSNPN, CDR2 SVGIG (reference sequence). J was trimmed by 2 bases and V by 3 bases; bases with no gene match: 7. The DNA for the CDR3 is TGTGCCTGGAGCTGGGGGCTAGCGGGACAAGAGACCCAGTACTTC. Translated: CAWSWGLAGQETQYF.

This clonotype has at least ten counts. V is TRBV20-1 and J is TRBJ1-2; tentative D call: TRBD1 (6 bases). This CDR3 region has 14 residues. With 6 bases removed from V and 10 bases from J, the gap between germline ends came to 24 bases. Germline V CDR1 and CDR2: DFQATT, SNEGSKA (reference sequence). Here the CDR3 reads CSASGIRGALVYTF. The CDR3 DNA sequence: TGCAGTGCAAGCGGGATCCGGGGGGCTTTAGTCTACACCTTC.

This clonotype occurred many times. This sequence joins TRBV7-2 and TRBJ1-5; the match to TRBD1 covers 7 bases. The CDR3 contains 15 residues. Looked up from germline, CDR1 is SGHTA and CDR2 is FQGNSA. V was pared by 2 bases and J by 7 bases, with 8 bases of the junction left unmatched. The CDR3, as DNA: TGTGCCAGCAGCTTACAGGAGGGGGCACGACAGCCCCAGCATTTT. It translates to CASSLQEGARQPQHF.

There are many counts of this clonotype. The chain uses TRBV20-1 and TRBJ2-7, with TRBD2 identical over 9 bases. V trimming: 4 bases; J trimming: 3 bases; junction bases outside the gene matches: 7. From germline, CDR1 is DFQATT and CDR2 SNEGSKA (reference sequence). The length of the CDR3 is 14 residues. The CDR3 bases are TGCAGTGCTAAGGATAGCGGGAGCTTCTACGAGCAGTACTTC. It yields the protein CSAKDSGSFYEQYF.

This clonotype was seen repeatedly, ten times or more. The chain is built from TRBV5-5 and TRBJ1-1; unclear D gene. The CDR3 totals 13 residues. The V end lost 1 base, the J end lost 1 base, and 5 bases lay between the germline ends. Per germline, CDR1 SGHKS and CDR2 YYEKEE (reference sequence). In nucleotides, the CDR3 is TGTGCCAGCAGCTTGAGAGGGAACACTGAAGCTTTCTTT. Translation: CASSLRGNTEAFF. The complete variable domain, with remaining parts taken from reference TRBV5-5 and TRBJ1-1, reads DAGVTQSPTHLIKTRGQQVTLRCSPISGHKSVSWYQQVLGQGPQFIFQYYEKEERGRGNFPDRFSARQFPNYSSELNVNALLLGDSALYLCASSLRGNTEAFFGQGTRLTVV.

This clonotype has at least ten counts. This chain links TRBV7-2 with TRBJ2-5, with 14 nucleotides matching TRBD2. The CDR3 sequence is 16 residues long. The V segment lost 2 bases and the J segment 4 bases; nucleotides outside the gene matches: 3. CDR1 is SGHTA and CDR2 is FQGNSA in the germline V gene. The CDR3 bases are TGTGCCAGCAGCTTAAGACTAGCGGGAGGGGGAGAGACCCAGTACTTC. Translating gives CASSLRLAGGGETQYF.

The V call is TRBV7-9, the J call TRBJ1-6; the D gene is possibly TRBD1 (5 bases). Germline V gene lookup returns CDR1 SEHNR and CDR2 FQNEAQ (reference sequence). Deletions cut 8 bases from V and 4 bases from J, with 18 bases between. CDR3 length: 16 residues. The CDR3 here is CASLPSGGAYNSPLHF. In DNA, the CDR3 is TGTGCCAGCCTACCCTCCGGAGGGGCGTATAATTCACCCCTCCACTTT.

This clonotype has only a few counts. The chain recombines TRBV3-1 with TRBJ2-5, with D possibly called TRBD1 or TRBD2 (5 bases each). Germline CDR1 reads LGHDT; CDR2 reads YNNKEL (reference sequence). Trimming left V 3 bases short and J 1 base short, with 12 bases between. This CDR3 comprises 15 residues. The CDR3 loop is CASSHHGDGQETQYF. In nucleotides, the CDR3 is TGTGCCAGCAGCCACCACGGGGACGGCCAAGAGACCCAGTACTTC.

This clonotype has just a few counts. This chain connects TRBV7-9 to TRBJ2-1; TRBD2 might be the D (6 bases). The germline V gene encodes CDR1 SEHNR and CDR2 FQNEAQ (reference sequence). The CDR3 runs 17 residues. V was pared by 3 bases and J by 4 bases, with 19 bases between. The CDR3 loop reads CASSFSPGDRGYNEQFF. For the CDR3, the DNA is TGTGCCAGCAGCTTCTCCCCGGGAGACAGAGGGTACAATGAGCAGTTCTTC.

This clonotype showed up many times. The CDR3 loop reads CSVVQSNTEAFF. The CDR3 DNA reads TGCAGCGTTGTTCAGTCGAACACTGAAGCTTTCTTT. V gene TRBV29-1 combines with J gene TRBJ1-1; D is unclear. Trimming pared 4 bases from V and 1 base from J, leaving 7 bases between. Per germline, CDR1 SQVTM and CDR2 ANQGSEA. The CDR3 extends over 12 amino acids.

This clonotype was found many times. This chain links TRBV10-3 with TRBJ2-1, with TRBD2 matching over 7 bases. J was trimmed by 0 bases and V by 4 bases; bases with no gene match: 6. Germline V gene lookup returns CDR1 ENHRY and CDR2 SYGVKD. CDR3 length: 16 amino acids. The CDR3 nucleotides read TGTGCCATCAGTGCCGCAAGCGGGGCCTCCTACAATGAGCAGTTCTTC. It is translated as CAISAASGASYNEQFF.